This T cell receptor (beta chain) was observed in a study of blood T cell repertoires in COVID-19. Across the study: PBMCs, B-cell-depleted T cells, or T cells provided the cDNA or gDNA that made up the material.

Sequencing was performed with immunoSEQ multiplex PCR; in TCRdb, only in-frame clones are kept and a portion is missing. The table records 250,000 to 300,000 clones, under 90% of them present only once. The TCR originated in a woman aged 40 to 50 who had recovered from COVID-19. Material for sequencing was peripheral blood.

CDR3 in amino acids: CASSLGGGPNPEQYF. The CDR3 DNA sequence: TGTGCCAGCAGCTTGGGAGGAGGGCCTAATCCCGAGCAGTACTTC. The chain has TRBV5-4 and TRBJ2-7, with a weak D call TRBD2 (6 bases). Germline loops: CDR1 SGHNT, CDR2 YYREEE (reference sequence). Between the trimmed V and J ends, which lost 0 bases and 6 bases, there was a span of 16 bases. The CDR3 consists of 15 residues.